This T cell receptor (beta chain) stems from a study of PD-1 blockade in classical Hodgkin lymphoma. Study-level background: Patients were infused with nivolumab 3 mg/kg every 2 weeks.

Overall study findings and caveats: Relapsed/refractory patients reportedly had the lowest baseline TCR diversity, below newly diagnosed patients, who were below healthy donors. By C4D1, diversity of CD4+ TCRs had risen significantly, whereas that of CD8+ TCRs had not. Patients were excluded if nivolumab began under 1 year after ASCT (the autologous transplant).

Time point described: cycle 4 day 1 (C4D1), after more than 5 weeks of nivolumab. Patients all relapsed after autologous stem cell transplantation, and there was variation in brentuximab vedotin exposure. Generated by immunoSEQ multiplex PCR, the TCRdb table keeps only in-frame clones and is missing some. The table lists roughly 7,900 clones, 78% of them singletons. To note about this clone: Its antigen is not identified.

CDR1 KGHSH and CDR2 LQKENI come from the germline V gene. CDR3 length: 15 amino acids. The V end lost 5 bases, the J end lost 0 bases, and 11 bases lay between the germline ends. The sequencing here drew on peripheral blood mononuclear cells (PBMCs), taken before the fourth cycle of nivolumab. This clonotype originated in a human donor with classical Hodgkin lymphoma. The chain joins TRBV18 to TRBJ1-5; D is ambiguous. The CDR3, as DNA: TGTGCCAGCTCAGCAGGCGAGTATAGCAATCAGCCCCAGCATTTT. Protein sequence: CASSAGEYSNQPQHF. Supplemented by reference TRBV18 and TRBJ1-5, the full variable domain reads NAGVMQNPRHLVRRRGQEARLRCSPMKGHSHVYWYRQLPEEGLKFMVYLQKENIIDESGMPKERFSAEFPKEGPSILRIQQVVRGDSAAYFCASSAGEYSNQPQHFGDGTRLSIL.